This record concerns one T cell receptor (beta chain) sequence. The antigen is unknown. Through a sample-barcoded 5' primer and a J-beta primer mix, a second PCR was run for roughly 6 to 11 cycles. MiXCR, run by TCRdb on the 5' RACE reads, gives a single entry per CDR3 protein. The top ten clones hold under 20% of a sample with about 770,000 distinct CDR3 sequences, roughly 44% of them seen once. The sample is drawn from a study of blood T cells in healthy people across ages. General study results and limits: Significant beta diversity loss was already apparent by age approximately 36, declining roughly linearly.

Germline assignment: CDR1 SGHTA and CDR2 FQGNSA. This CDR3 region has 17 residues. This TCR derives from a man aged 55 to 70 in good health. The chain employs TRBV7-2 and TRBJ2-4; 9 bases agree with TRBD2. The J call may be in error: the DNA end matches TRBJ2-5 better. Sequencing input: blood. Here the CDR3 reads CASSPRTSEGQLVTQYF. CDR3 DNA: TGTGCCAGCAGCCCGCGGACTAGCGAGGGTCAGCTGGTGACCCAGTACTTC.